This T cell receptor beta chain was sequenced in a study of high-grade serous ovarian cancer treatment subgroups. For the study at large: Each sample yielded on average roughly 8,200 unique TCR beta rearrangements from over 12,000 reads.

Remarks on this clone: Antigen specificity is unknown.

Tumor tissue was taken before any definitive surgery or chemotherapy was given. The CDR3 runs 13 residues. Germline V CDR1 and CDR2: MNHNS, SASEGT. The V and J ends lost 8 bases and 1 base, in that order; junction bases with no gene match: 4. This table comes from immunoSEQ multiplex PCR, and its TCRdb copy is limited to in-frame clones, with some not included. The table records 25,000 to 30,000 clones, approximately 79% of them present only once. Overall study findings and caveats: Without spatial data, bulk sequencing limits insight into HGSC tumor diversity. Tumors within one patient showed repertoire similarity of about 0.11 to 0.79. Clonal relatedness tracked neoantigen level, and by trend copy number and mutation load.

The sequenced sample consisted of tumor tissue. The receptor's source is a human donor with high-grade serous ovarian cancer. The chain couples TRBV6-1 to TRBJ1-1; TRBD1 aligns across 7 bases. The CDR3 sequence is CASLRGRNTEAFF. As DNA, the CDR3 is TGTGCCAGCCTCAGGGGGAGGAACACTGAAGCTTTCTTT.